These T cell receptor beta chains were read from a single sample in a study of CD8 T cells in Susac syndrome. TCRdb processed the immunoSEQ multiplex PCR reads anew with MiXCR; each CDR3 protein has one entry. The repertoire holds about 180,000 distinct CDR3 sequences, with 85% to 95% as singletons. Sequencing input: CD4+ T cells from PBMCs. The receptors originated from a human donor with Susac syndrome. The CDR3 runs from the conserved cysteine through the conserved F or W. The D gene is left open where the match is weak.

v_call | d_call | cdr3_aa
TRBV15 | TRBD2 | CATSRTPGLAGLSTDTQYF
TRBV3-1 | . | CASSRRTEAFF
TRBV6-5 | TRBD1 | CASSRGQQETQYF
TRBV29-1 | TRBD1 | CSVQSGTGTYGYTF
TRBV30 | . | CAWSVWGRAGLNTGELFF
TRBV6-6 | . | CASSYYQDYEQYF
TRBV11-2 | TRBD2 | CASSLGGTSGGDTQYF
TRBV5-1 | . | CASSQRLGQPNEKLFF
TRBV12-3/TRBV12-4 | . | CASSSRVGPYEQYF
TRBV30 | . | CALTIAGYGYTF
TRBV5-1 | . | CASSLGDSTDTQYF
TRBV6-1 | TRBD1 | CASSVGQGLETQYF
TRBV28 | TRBD2 | CASSSGGTYEQYF
TRBV7-3 | TRBD2 | CASSRTSGGYTSTDTQYF
TRBV7-9 | . | CASSSGVYEQYF
TRBV2 | . | CASGILGGTGELFF
TRBV15 | TRBD2 | CATSRDGRGSTDTQYF
TRBV25-1 | TRBD1 | CASSTLVGTGVYEQYF
TRBV29-1 | . | CSVEDRMAGRLNTEAFF
TRBV20-1 | . | CSVDSAAGNQPQHF
TRBV7-2 | . | CASSARETAFF
TRBV6-5 | . | CASSYMEQETQYF
TRBV7-9 | . | CASSLSGDETQYF
TRBV4-2 | . | CASSQEYLRYEQFF
TRBV2 | TRBD2 | CASSERTSEQFF
TRBV5-1 | . | CASSFTLSDTQYF
TRBV15 | . | CATSRIDSEPDNEQFF
TRBV28 | . | CASSTLGGYGYTF
TRBV12-3/TRBV12-4 | . | CASSLQGFAGELFF
TRBV6-6 | . | CASSYHGLNTEAFF
TRBV19 | TRBD1 | CASSTTGGTGNTIYF
TRBV2 | . | CASSAAPRVEQYF
TRBV5-1 | . | CASSLTAGELFF
TRBV6-1 | . | CATCKGWGLANYGYTF
TRBV10-3 | . | CAISEFEPLGTGELFF
TRBV15 | . | CATSRGRGMDEQFF
TRBV9 | TRBD1 | CASSGDRGWKTQYF
TRBV30 | . | CAWNAGKSYNEQFF
TRBV3-1 | . | CASSQGRIYGYTF
TRBV5-1 | TRBD1 | CASSEPGQGNSPLHF
TRBV20-1 | . | CSALEGISDTDTQYF
TRBV4-1 | . | CASSQRYGLTYEQYF
TRBV3-1 | . | CASSSTQRGDNEQYF
TRBV6-1 | TRBD2 | CASSHGLAGAPGNEQFF
TRBV4-2 | TRBD2 | CASSQDRSSGTSGSDQETQYF
TRBV3-1 | . | CASSQAQGVETQYF
TRBV19 | TRBD1 | CASRSGQGAVYGYTF
TRBV9 | . | CASSVAGGPYQETQYF
TRBV6-2/TRBV6-3 | . | CASSYLTGNQPQHF
TRBV14 | TRBD1 | CASSLRQGGEQYF